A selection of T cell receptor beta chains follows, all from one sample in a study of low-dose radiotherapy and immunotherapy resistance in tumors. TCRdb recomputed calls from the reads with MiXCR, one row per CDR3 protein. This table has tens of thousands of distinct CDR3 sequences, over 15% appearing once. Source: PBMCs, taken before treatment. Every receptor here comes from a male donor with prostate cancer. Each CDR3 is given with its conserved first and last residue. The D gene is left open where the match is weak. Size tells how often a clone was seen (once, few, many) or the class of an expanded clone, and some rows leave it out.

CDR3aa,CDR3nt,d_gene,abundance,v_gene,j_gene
CASSLAAAAQTQYF,TGTGCCAGCAGCTTAGCTGCGGCAGCTCAGACCCAGTACTTC,-,many,TRBV7-2,TRBJ2-5
CSASPTDRNQPQHF,TGCAGTGCCTCCCCGACGGACCGCAATCAGCCCCAGCATTTT,-,many,TRBV20-1,TRBJ1-5
CASSFGSYNSPLHF,TGTGCCAGCAGCTTTGGCTCCTATAATTCACCCCTCCACTTT,-,many,TRBV5-4,TRBJ1-6
CSAVGGGAGVETQYF,TGCAGTGCTGTAGGGGGGGGAGCGGGGGTTGAGACCCAGTACTTC,TRBD2,many,TRBV20-1,TRBJ2-5
CASTRNDRGSYNEQFF,TGTGCCAGCACCCGAAACGACAGGGGCTCCTACAATGAGCAGTTCTTC,TRBD1,many,TRBV5-4,TRBJ2-1
CASSQDRPFPKETQYF,TGTGCCAGCAGCCAAGATCGGCCTTTCCCAAAAGAGACCCAGTACTTC,-,many,TRBV3-1,TRBJ2-5
CAWSVGRADTQYF,TGTGCCTGGAGTGTAGGAAGGGCAGATACGCAGTATTTT,-,many,TRBV30,TRBJ2-3
CASSQEGGGPRSPGSCFF,-,-,-,TRBV4-2,TRBJ2-2
CASSYMETQYF,TGTGCCAGCAGTTACATGGAGACCCAGTACTTC,-,many,TRBV6-2/TRBV6-3,TRBJ2-5
CASSKRPGQETQYF,TGTGCCAGCAGCAAAAGACCGGGGCAAGAGACCCAGTACTTC,-,many,TRBV21-1,TRBJ2-5
CAISESAALNTEAFF,TGTGCCATCAGTGAGTCGGCAGCCCTGAACACTGAAGCTTTCTTT,-,many,TRBV10-3,TRBJ1-1
CASSLVGSGANVLTF,TGTGCCAGCAGCTTAGTCGGCTCCGGGGCCAACGTCCTGACTTTC,-,many,TRBV7-8,TRBJ2-6
CATSRDTGFSGNTIYF,TGTGCCACCAGCAGAGATACGGGATTCTCTGGAAACACCATATATTTT,-,-,TRBV15,TRBJ1-3
CSVSRGPPYEQYF,TGCAGCGTGAGCCGGGGACCGCCGTACGAGCAGTACTTC,-,many,TRBV29-1,TRBJ2-7
CASSYLGLAGGPGEQFF,TGTGCCAGCAGTTACCTGGGACTAGCGGGAGGGCCAGGTGAGCAGTTCTTC,TRBD2,once,TRBV6-5,TRBJ2-1
CASSYVLTSGGARNEQFF,TGTGCCAGCAGTTACGTCCTCACTAGCGGGGGGGCAAGGAATGAGCAGTTCTTC,TRBD2,many,TRBV6-2/TRBV6-3,TRBJ2-1
CASSLVDEQYF,TGTGCCAGCAGCTTAGTTGACGAGCAGTACTTC,-,many,TRBV6-2/TRBV6-3,TRBJ2-7
CSARDLERGGHSPLHF,TGCAGTGCTAGAGATTTGGAGAGGGGTGGTCATTCACCCCTCCACTTT,-,many,TRBV20-1,TRBJ1-6
CASSLPRDGAFF,TGTGCCAGCAGCTTACCCAGGGATGGAGCTTTCTTT,-,many,TRBV7-9,TRBJ1-1
CASSHRYEQYF,TGTGCCAGCAGTCATCGATACGAGCAGTACTTC,-,few,TRBV3-1,TRBJ2-7
CASKSPGGRTGELFF,TGTGCCAGCAAGAGTCCCGGGGGGCGAACCGGGGAGCTGTTTTTT,-,many,TRBV11-1,TRBJ2-2
CASSQLGREHGGIQYF,TGCGCCAGCAGCCAACTAGGACGGGAACATGGGGGCATTCAGTACTTC,-,many,TRBV4-1,TRBJ2-4
CASSPRLAGGPFSYNEQFF,TGTGCCAGCAGCCCCAGACTAGCGGGGGGGCCGTTCTCCTACAATGAGCAGTTCTTC,TRBD2,many,TRBV3-1,TRBJ2-1
CASSPGLAKNIQYF,TGTGCCAGCAGCCCCGGCCTAGCCAAAAACATTCAGTACTTC,-,many,TRBV6-2/TRBV6-3,TRBJ2-4
CSASSTNTGELFF,TGCAGTGCTAGCAGCACGAACACCGGGGAGCTGTTTTTT,-,many,TRBV20-1,TRBJ2-2
CASSPNQETQYF,TGTGCCAGCAGCCCTAACCAAGAGACCCAGTACTTC,-,many,TRBV11-1,TRBJ2-5
CASSSRTLFSTDTQYF,TGCGCCAGCAGCTCCCGGACACTTTTTAGCACAGATACGCAGTATTTT,-,many,TRBV5-1,TRBJ2-3
CASSQDSTYNEQFF,TGCGCCAGCAGCCAGGACAGTACGTACAATGAGCAGTTCTTC,-,many,TRBV5-1,TRBJ2-1
CASTGGRGRSDTQYF,TGTGCCAGCACCGGTGGCAGGGGGCGATCAGATACGCAGTATTTT,TRBD1,many,TRBV7-9,TRBJ2-3
CASSSQWSSTYEQYF,TGTGCCAGCAGCTCCCAGTGGTCTTCGACCTACGAGCAGTACTTC,-,many,TRBV7-9,TRBJ2-7
CASSYRVVGELFF,TGTGCCAGCAGTTACAGGGTTGTCGGGGAGCTGTTTTTT,-,many,TRBV6-5,TRBJ2-2
CAWSASGPQTQYF,TGTGCCTGGAGTGCATCCGGACCCCAGACCCAGTACTTC,-,-,TRBV30,TRBJ2-5
CASSYRDYNSPLHF,TGTGCCAGCAGTTACCGGGATTATAATTCACCCCTCCACTTT,-,many,TRBV12-3/TRBV12-4,TRBJ1-6
CSAYWGYGYTF,TGCAGTGCTTATTGGGGCTATGGCTACACCTTC,-,many,TRBV20-1,TRBJ1-2